The present T cell receptor (beta chain) was sequenced within a study of blood T cell repertoires in COVID-19. Study overall: COVID-19 samples, acute and convalescent, were from the United States, Italy and Spain. Sources were T cells, B-cell-depleted T cells, or PBMCs; the material itself was cDNA or gDNA.

This clone occurred a few times. Original analysis: Amplification of reference gene primers was used by the study to estimate nucleated cell counts. Repertoires were generated with immunoSEQ multiplex PCR, while TCRdb's copy carries only in-frame clones and drops some. The V and J calls and clone size were taken over from that table, and D and trimming were inferred from the DNA. The data hold under 200,000 clones, with approximately 86% observed a single time. J was trimmed by 0 bases and V by 4 bases; bases with no gene match: 10. In germline, CDR1 is MNHNS, CDR2 SASEGT. The CDR3 is made up of 17 amino acids.

Sequenced sample: peripheral blood. The J gene is TRBJ2-7, the V gene TRBV6-1, with 9 bases matching TRBD1. The TCR comes from a man aged 60 to 69 with acute or convalescent COVID-19. The CDR3 DNA reads as TGTGCCAGCAGTGCCAGGACAGGGGTTCCCTCCTCCTACGAGCAGTACTTC. Residues: CASSARTGVPSSYEQYF.